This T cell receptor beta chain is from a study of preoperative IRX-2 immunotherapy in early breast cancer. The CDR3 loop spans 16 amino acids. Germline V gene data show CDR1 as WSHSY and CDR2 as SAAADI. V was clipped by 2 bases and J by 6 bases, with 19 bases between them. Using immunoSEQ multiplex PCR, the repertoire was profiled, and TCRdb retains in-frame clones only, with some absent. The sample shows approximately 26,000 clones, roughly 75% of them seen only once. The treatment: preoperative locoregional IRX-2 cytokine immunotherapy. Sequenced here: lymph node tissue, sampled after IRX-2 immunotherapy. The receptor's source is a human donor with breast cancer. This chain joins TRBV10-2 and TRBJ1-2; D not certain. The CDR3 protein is CASSENREVNAHGYTF. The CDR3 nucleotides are TGCGCCAGCAGTGAGAATCGGGAGGTGAATGCCCATGGCTACACCTTC.